The 26 T cell receptor beta chains listed next were all sequenced from one sample in a study of blood T cell repertoires in COVID-19. Assay used: immunoSEQ multiplex PCR; TCRdb lists only in-frame clones, some missing. Of about 200,000 clones in the sample, nearly 90% were seen once. Sequencing was performed on PBMCs or T cells enriched from blood (not recorded which). The receptor source for this set is a woman in her thirties or forties with acute COVID-19.

The chain has TRBV2 and TRBJ2-7; TRBD1 agrees at 12 bases. The CDR3 extends over 16 amino acids. The germline V gene has CDR1 SNHLY and CDR2 FYNNEI. The CDR3 DNA reads as TGTGCGGGAGCCGGGACAGGGGGCTTGAGGACCTACGAGCAGTACTTC. Encoded protein: CAGAGTGGLRTYEQYF.

The chain is built from TRBV4-3 and TRBJ2-1, with D maybe TRBD2 (5 bases). The CDR3 contains 16 residues. Germline-derived CDR1 and CDR2 are LGHNA and YSLEER. Trimming took off 0 bases at V and 2 bases at J, with 11 bases between the two ends. CDR3 sequence reads: CASSQDKFGAYNEQFF. CDR3 in DNA: TGCGCCAGCAGCCAAGATAAGTTCGGGGCCTACAATGAGCAGTTCTTC.

The CDR3 DNA sequence: TGTGCCAGCGGGGAAGACAGGGCGACGTATGGCTACACCTTC. Amino acid sequence: CASGEDRATYGYTF. The chain carries TRBV2 and TRBJ1-2; 7 bases are a match to TRBD1. J lost 5 bases, V lost 8 bases, and 11 bases had no gene match. The CDR3 contains 14 residues. Germline assignment: CDR1 SNHLY and CDR2 FYNNEI.

The V call is TRBV12-5, the J call TRBJ2-7; 7 bases align to TRBD1. This CDR3 is built from 16 residues. The V and J ends lost 1 base and 5 bases, in that order; junction bases with no gene match: 11. Germline CDR1 is LGHNT and CDR2 is FRNRAP. The CDR3 region is CASGLGQRTGRDEQYF. CDR3 nucleotide sequence: TGTGCTAGTGGTTTGGGCCAAAGGACAGGTCGGGACGAGCAGTACTTC.

The rearrangement links TRBV19 to TRBJ1-4; TRBD1 matches 8 bases. Germline V CDR1 and CDR2: LNHDA, SQIVND (reference sequence). V gave up 6 bases and J gave up 13 bases; unmatched junction bases: 16. This CDR3 is 15 amino acids long. CDR3 DNA sequence: TGTGCCAGTAGGACAGGGGAAATATTCGATTCAGGACTGTTTTTT. Protein sequence: CASRTGEIFDSGLFF. The full variable domain, completed using reference TRBV19 and TRBJ1-4, is DGGITQSPKYLFRKEGQNVTLSCEQNLNHDAMYWYRQDPGQGLRLIYYSQIVNDFQKGDIAEGYSVSREKKESFPLTVTSAQKNPTAFYLCASRTGEIFDSGLFFGSGTQLSVL.

This chain connects TRBV6-1 to TRBJ2-5; tentatively, D is TRBD2 (6 bases). The CDR3 is 16 residues long. Germline V gene lookup returns CDR1 MNHNS and CDR2 SASEGT. Trimming shortened V by 1 base and J by 0 bases, and 12 bases separated the two germline ends. In DNA form, the CDR3 reads TGTGCCAGCAGTGAAGGGCGGGGCCCGTACCAAGAGACCCAGTACTTC. Its translation: CASSEGRGPYQETQYF.

This clone was counted between two and nine times. The chain combines TRBV6-6 with TRBJ2-6; D is unresolved. Deletions cut 5 bases from V and 0 bases from J, with 17 bases between. CDR1 is MNHNY, CDR2 SVGAGI, per germline (reference sequence). CDR3 length: 18 residues. Here the CDR3 reads CASSRLGSPSSGANVLTF. DNA of the CDR3: TGTGCCAGCAGTCGATTAGGCAGCCCTAGCTCTGGGGCCAACGTCCTGACTTTC.

This rearrangement joins TRBV27 to TRBJ2-1; 13 bases are a match to TRBD2. V gave up 4 bases and J gave up 8 bases; unmatched junction bases: 5. The V gene's germline CDR1 is MNHEY and CDR2 SMNVEV (reference sequence). This CDR3 comprises 15 residues. The CDR3 here is CASSSGLAGPYEQFF. The DNA of the CDR3 is TGTGCCAGCAGTTCGGGACTAGCGGGACCCTATGAGCAGTTCTTC.

The rearrangement joins TRBV11-2 to TRBJ2-7; 7 bases line up with TRBD2. CDR3 length equals 19 residues. From germline, CDR1 is SGHAT and CDR2 FQNNGV. V lost 1 base to trimming and J lost 2 bases; unmatched junction nucleotides: 17. Here the CDR3 DNA reads TGTGCCAGCAGCTTAGTATCTTATCAAGGAGCGGGGCCGGCCTACGAGCAGTACTTC. Translation gives CASSLVSYQGAGPAYEQYF.

The chain employs TRBV6-6 and TRBJ2-1; 8 bases fit TRBD2. The germline V gene has CDR1 MNHNY and CDR2 SVGAGI (reference sequence). This CDR3 comprises 15 residues. Germline trimming cut 2 bases from V and 6 bases from J; bases unmatched to any gene: 6. CDR3 in DNA: TGTGCCAGCAGTTACCCCGAACTAGCGGCCAATGAGCAGTTCTTC. As protein: CASSYPELAANEQFF.

The gene calls are TRBV4-3 and TRBJ1-1; TRBD1 matches at 10 bases. Germline V CDR1 and CDR2: LGHNA, YSLEER. The CDR3 sequence is 15 residues long. The junction had 5 bases not matched to a gene; V was cut back by 5 bases and J by 2 bases. The CDR3 DNA reads as TGCGCCAGCAGCACCCGGGACAGGGGTAACACTGAAGCTTTCTTT. Amino acids: CASSTRDRGNTEAFF.

The rearrangement uses TRBV5-1 and TRBJ2-1, with D perhaps matching TRBD2 (5 bases). V was shortened by 1 base and J by 0 bases, with 8 bases between the two germline ends. The V gene's germline CDR1 is SGHRS and CDR2 YFSETQ. The CDR3 runs to 15 residues. This CDR3 reads CASSLYGGSYNEQFF. For the CDR3, the DNA is TGCGCCAGCAGCTTGTATGGAGGCTCCTACAATGAGCAGTTCTTC.

CDR3 residues: CASSPGGPGEQFF. The CDR3 DNA reads as TGTGCCAGCAGCCCAGGGGGGCCGGGTGAGCAGTTCTTC. The chain links TRBV12-3 or TRBV12-4 to TRBJ2-1, with D tentatively TRBD1 (7 bases). CDR3 length equals 13 residues. With 6 bases removed from V and 9 bases from J, the gap between germline ends came to 15 bases.

V usage is TRBV5-6 and J usage is TRBJ2-1; TRBD2 might be the D (5 bases). The germline gives CDR1 SGHDT, CDR2 YYEEEE. V was pared by 4 bases and J by 2 bases, with 16 bases between. The CDR3 covers 16 residues. The DNA of the CDR3 is TGTGCCAGCAGCCCCCTAGCTAGTTTGGCCTACAATGAGCAGTTCTTC. It encodes CASSPLASLAYNEQFF.

The chain uses TRBV5-1 and TRBJ2-1; the match to TRBD2 covers 8 bases. The CDR3 extends over 16 amino acids. The trim removed 4 bases at V and 7 bases at J, leaving 13 bases unmatched. CDR1 is SGHRS, CDR2 YFSETQ, per germline. The CDR3 DNA follows: TGCGCCAGCAGCGTATCTGGGACTAGTATTTCTAATGAGCAGTTCTTC. Translation gives CASSVSGTSISNEQFF. The variable domain in full, with the rest retrieved from reference TRBV5-1 and TRBJ2-1, is KAGVTQTPRYLIKTRGQQVTLSCSPISGHRSVSWYQQTPGQGLQFLFEYFSETQRNKGNFPGRFSGRQFSNSRSEMNVSTLELGDSALYLCASSVSGTSISNEQFFGPGTRLTVL.

V is TRBV7-9 and J is TRBJ2-2; D call uncertain. This CDR3 spans 11 amino acids. V gave up 7 bases and J gave up 7 bases, with 7 bases separating them. The germline V gene encodes CDR1 SEHNR and CDR2 FQNEAQ (reference sequence). CDR3 nucleotides: TGTGCCAGCACCGTCGGCGGGGAGCTGTTTTTT. Protein: CASTVGGELFF.

The CDR3 region is CASSLTASGVLNEQFF. CDR3 nucleotide sequence: TGTGCCAGCAGCTTAACGGCTAGCGGCGTACTCAATGAGCAGTTCTTC. The gene calls are TRBV7-3 and TRBJ2-1; 7 bases map to TRBD2. This CDR3 spans 16 amino acids. Germline V gene data show CDR1 as SGHTA and CDR2 as FQGTGA. V trimming: 0 bases; J trimming: 6 bases; junction bases outside the gene matches: 8.

The chain recombines TRBV24-1 with TRBJ2-6; 7 bases fit TRBD1. V lost 4 bases and J lost 3; bases outside the gene matches: 8. Germline CDR1 is KGHDR and CDR2 is SFDVKD. The CDR3 is made up of 17 amino acids. In nucleotides, the CDR3 is TGTGCCACCAGTGACTCAAACAGGGGCGGTGGGGCCAACGTCCTGACTTTC. Translated: CATSDSNRGGGANVLTF.

The gene calls are TRBV6-2 or TRBV6-3 and TRBJ2-7; the match to TRBD2 covers 8 bases. V gave up 5 bases and J gave up 1 base; unmatched junction bases: 7. There are 15 residues in the CDR3. CDR1 is MNHEY and CDR2 is SVGEGT in the germline V gene. In DNA, the CDR3 is TGTGCCAGCAGTCCCACGATAGCGGGATCCTACGAGCAGTACTTC. Its protein is CASSPTIAGSYEQYF.

The CDR3 sequence is CASSPPSGGALRDTQYF. DNA of the CDR3: TGTGCCAGCTCACCACCTTCGGGTGGGGCCCTGAGGGATACGCAGTATTTT. This chain uses TRBV18 with TRBJ2-3; tentative D call: TRBD1 (5 bases). With 0 bases removed from V and 6 bases from J, the gap between germline ends came to 19 bases. The germline V gene encodes CDR1 KGHSH and CDR2 LQKENI. The CDR3 has 17 residues.

The chain uses TRBV5-1 and TRBJ2-5; D may be TRBD1 (5 bases). Looked up from germline, CDR1 is SGHRS and CDR2 is YFSETQ. Trimming pared 7 bases from V and 2 bases from J, leaving 15 bases between. This CDR3 has 14 amino acids. In DNA, the CDR3 is TGCGCCAGCGGAAGGCAGGGCCAACAAGAGACCCAGTACTTC. It specifies CASGRQGQQETQYF.

The chain employs TRBV3-1 (or the pseudogene TRBV3-2) and TRBJ2-7, with D maybe TRBD1 (6 bases). In germline, CDR1 is LGHDT, CDR2 YNNKEL (reference sequence). The CDR3 is made up of 16 amino acids. Between the trimmed V and J ends, which lost 1 base and 2 bases, there was a span of 15 bases. The DNA of the CDR3 is TGTGCCAGCAGCCAAGTGGGTACAGGGATTCCCTACGAGCAGTACTTC. The encoded protein is CASSQVGTGIPYEQYF.

The rearrangement joins TRBV19 to TRBJ2-1; tentative D call: TRBD2 (6 bases). The V end was cut by 6 bases, the J end by 4 bases, with 19 bases between. CDR1 LNHDA and CDR2 SQIVND come from the germline V gene (reference sequence). The CDR3 covers 16 residues. This CDR3 reads CASSPGLLLVYNEQFF. CDR3 DNA sequence: TGTGCCAGTAGCCCGGGACTCTTATTAGTATACAATGAGCAGTTCTTC.

The genes are TRBV2 and TRBJ2-7, with 7 bases matching TRBD2. Germline lookup yields CDR1 SNHLY and CDR2 FYNNEI. The V segment lost 7 bases and the J segment 3 bases; nucleotides outside the gene matches: 3. The CDR3 is 12 residues long. The CDR3 spells CASTQRDYEQYF. The DNA of the CDR3 is TGTGCCAGCACCCAGCGGGACTACGAGCAGTACTTC.

Here the CDR3 DNA reads TGTGCCAGTAGGGGACGGGACACCGGAGGAGAGACCCAGTACTTC. Its translation: CASRGRDTGGETQYF. The gene calls are TRBV19 and TRBJ2-5; perhaps TRBD1 as D (6 bases). The germline CDR1 and CDR2 sequences are LNHDA and SQIVND (reference sequence). There are 15 residues in the CDR3. V lost 6 bases and J 4 bases, leaving 18 bases between the germline ends. Variable domain in full (rest from reference TRBV19 and TRBJ2-5): DGGITQSPKYLFRKEGQNVTLSCEQNLNHDAMYWYRQDPGQGLRLIYYSQIVNDFQKGDIAEGYSVSREKKESFPLTVTSAQKNPTAFYLCASRGRDTGGETQYFGPGTRLLVL.

The chain combines TRBV5-1 with TRBJ2-3; D might be TRBD2 (5 bases). CDR1 SGHRS and CDR2 YFSETQ come from the germline V gene. Trimming stripped 1 base from V and 0 bases from J, with 9 bases between. The CDR3 extends over 15 amino acids. The CDR3 region has the DNA TGCGCCAGCAGCTTGAGCGGCATCAGCACAGATACGCAGTATTTT. It translates to CASSLSGISTDTQYF.